The rows below give T cell receptor beta chains drawn from one sample of a study of radiotherapy plus CTLA-4 blockade in lung cancer. Profiling relied on immunoSEQ multiplex PCR, and the TCRdb table lists in-frame clones only, not all of them. This repertoire shows approximately 35,000 clones, approximately 85% found once; its top ten account for about 5.8%. The material was peripheral blood, obtained from a patient treated with radiotherapy plus ipilimumab. Source of these receptors: a human donor with non-small cell lung cancer who had stable disease on radiotherapy plus ipilimumab. The CDR3 runs from the conserved cysteine through the conserved F or W. A D gene is named only where the DNA matches it firmly. Expanded clones are given a class, and other clones once, few, many or no size at all.

D gene: .
clone size: .
J gene: TRBJ2-1
V gene: TRBV19
CDR3 DNA: TGTGCCAGTACCCAAATCGGTAGCGGAGGATACAATGAGCAGTTCTTC
CDR3 protein: CASTQIGSGGYNEQFF

D gene: TRBD1
clone size: .
J gene: TRBJ1-1
V gene: TRBV4-1
CDR3 DNA: TGCGCCAGCAGCCAGGGACAGGGTGTGAACACTGAAGCTTTCTTT
CDR3 protein: CASSQGQGVNTEAFF

D gene: TRBD1
clone size: .
J gene: TRBJ1-2
V gene: TRBV27
CDR3 DNA: TGTGCCAGCAGTTTACAGGGGGCGAGGGGCTACACCTTC
CDR3 protein: CASSLQGARGYTF

D gene: .
clone size: .
J gene: TRBJ2-7
V gene: TRBV27
CDR3 DNA: TGTGCCAGCAGCTCTAGACCGGTTGGCTACGAGCAGTACTTC
CDR3 protein: CASSSRPVGYEQYF

D gene: TRBD1
clone size: .
J gene: TRBJ2-1
V gene: TRBV27
CDR3 DNA: TGTGCCAGCAGTTTATACGACAGGGGTGGCGAGCAGTTCTTC
CDR3 protein: CASSLYDRGGEQFF

D gene: TRBD2
clone size: .
J gene: TRBJ2-1
V gene: TRBV7-9
CDR3 DNA: TGTGCCAGCAGCGGGGACCCGGGACTAGGAAGATCGGAGCAGTTCTTC
CDR3 protein: CASSGDPGLGRSEQFF

D gene: .
clone size: .
J gene: TRBJ1-2
V gene: TRBV4-3
CDR3 DNA: TGCGCCAGCAGCCAAGGACCATCCAGGGGATCTAACTATGGCTACACCTTC
CDR3 protein: CASSQGPSRGSNYGYTF

D gene: .
clone size: once
J gene: TRBJ1-1
V gene: TRBV27
CDR3 DNA: TGTGCCAGCAGTTTACAGGTGAACACTGAAGCTTTCTTT
CDR3 protein: CASSLQVNTEAFF

D gene: .
clone size: .
J gene: TRBJ2-7
V gene: TRBV20-1
CDR3 DNA: TGCAGTGCATCAGGGGCGTACGAGCAGTACTTC
CDR3 protein: CSASGAYEQYF

D gene: TRBD2
clone size: .
J gene: TRBJ2-1
V gene: TRBV2
CDR3 DNA: TGTGCCAGCAGTGAAGCGAGCGGGGTTGGCAATGAGCAGTTCTTC
CDR3 protein: CASSEASGVGNEQFF

D gene: .
clone size: .
J gene: TRBJ1-1
V gene: TRBV28
CDR3 DNA: TGTGCCAGCAGTTGGCCCCAGGGTCAGGGTCACGCTGAAGCTTTCTTT
CDR3 protein: CASSWPQGQGHAEAFF

D gene: .
clone size: few
J gene: TRBJ2-2
V gene: TRBV7-8
CDR3 DNA: TGTGCCAGCAGCTTAGCGGGGGGACAGCCGAACACCGGGGAGCTGTTTTTT
CDR3 protein: CASSLAGGQPNTGELFF